This T cell receptor (beta chain) was documented in a study of glioma-infiltrating T cells after dendritic cell vaccination. V gave up 4 bases and J gave up 4 bases; unmatched junction bases: 4. The CDR3 is 14 residues long. Per the germline V gene, CDR1 is LNHNV and CDR2 is YYDKDF (reference sequence). TCRdb's copy holds only in-frame clones and misses some; the assay was immunoSEQ multiplex PCR. The sample lists 60,000 or so clones, around nine tenths occurring once. Time point meaning: after dendritic cell vaccination, including at tumor progression/relapse. PBMC were collected before vaccination, two weeks after the third vaccination, and at progression.

This clonotype was obtained from a human donor with glioblastoma. The sequences come from blood, collected after dendritic cell vaccination. This chain connects TRBV15 to TRBJ2-1; 7 bases line up with TRBD1. The chain's CDR3 is CATSKKGQYNEQFF. The CDR3 DNA sequence: TGTGCCACCAGCAAGAAGGGACAGTACAATGAGCAGTTCTTC.